This T cell receptor (beta chain) was observed in a study of cytomegalovirus exposure and HLA in healthy donors. Study-level results: Later analysis demonstrated an association between a missense DCLRE1C variant and TCR beta V- and J-gene trimming. Rare TCR sequences dominated, though some public TCRs recurred in many donors.

On this clone: Its antigen is currently unknown.

J gave up 9 bases and V 0 bases, and 4 bases lay outside the gene matches. This CDR3 region has 16 residues. Germline assignment: CDR1 SGDLS and CDR2 YYNGEE. With 60 Vbeta and 13 Jbeta primers, the PCR was carried out. Using immunoSEQ multiplex PCR, the repertoire was profiled, and TCRdb retains in-frame clones only, with some absent. The repertoire holds about 80,000 clones, with around 77% as singletons. The material sequenced was PBMCs. The chain combines TRBV9 with TRBJ2-1; TRBD2 matches at 15 bases. The source of this sequence is a man aged 50-59 years in good health and CMV-seronegative. CDR3 sequence (DNA): TGTGCCAGCAGCGTAGGGGGACTAGCGGGGGGCGGTGAGCAGTTCTTC. This translates into CASSVGGLAGGGEQFF.